These 24 T cell receptor beta chains came from one sample sequenced in a study of cytomegalovirus exposure and HLA in healthy donors. PCR primers comprised 60 Vbeta and 13 Jbeta primers. The assay was immunoSEQ multiplex PCR, and TCRdb's table has in-frame clones only and misses some. Of 120,000 or so clones listed, 78% are singletons. Sequenced input: PBMCs. These receptors all come from a young man in good health and CMV-seropositive.

This rearrangement joins TRBV7-2 to TRBJ2-3; D is unresolved. Germline values: CDR1 SGHTA, CDR2 FQGNSA. The CDR3 is made up of 12 amino acids. Trimming took 2 bases from V and 4 from J, leaving 4 bases between them. Here the CDR3 reads CASSLYSDTQYF. Written as DNA, the CDR3 is TGTGCCAGCAGCTTATACTCAGATACGCAGTATTTT.

The chain recombines TRBV7-6 with TRBJ2-1; D perhaps matches TRBD2 (6 bases). The CDR3 has 17 residues. Germline values: CDR1 SGHVS, CDR2 FNYEAQ. Trimming shortened V by 3 bases and J by 0 bases, and 15 bases separated the two germline ends. The chain's CDR3 is CASSLDYSGGSYNEQFF. The DNA for the CDR3 is TGTGCCAGCAGCTTGGACTATAGCGGAGGCTCCTACAATGAGCAGTTCTTC.

The V gene is TRBV6-1, the J gene TRBJ2-3; 8 bases are a match to TRBD1. CDR1 is MNHNS and CDR2 is SASEGT in the germline V gene. The CDR3 has 12 amino acids. V lost 3 bases, J lost 12 bases, and 5 bases stayed unmatched. The CDR3 nucleotides read TGTGCCAGCAGTGAGACGGACAGGGCACAGTATTTT. It codes for CASSETDRAQYF.

V is TRBV28 and J is TRBJ2-4; 7 bases line up with TRBD1. CDR3 size: 14 residues. CDR1 and CDR2 (germline): MDHEN, SYDVKM. Trimming at V came to 5 bases and at J to 5 bases, leaving 6 bases not matched to a gene. This CDR3 reads CASSTTGYENIQYF. The CDR3 DNA sequence: TGTGCCAGCAGTACGACAGGGTACGAAAACATTCAGTACTTC.

The chain is built from TRBV15 and TRBJ2-2, with no clear D. The V gene lost 0 bases and the J gene lost 2 bases, with 4 bases spanning the gap. CDR3 length: 14 amino acids. CDR1 is LNHNV and CDR2 is YYDKDF in the germline V gene (reference sequence). CDR3 in amino acids: CATSRDRNTGELFF. As DNA, the CDR3 is TGTGCCACCAGCAGAGATCGTAACACCGGGGAGCTGTTTTTT.

This clone was recorded a few times. V gene TRBV5-6 combines with J gene TRBJ2-1, with D possibly being TRBD2 (6 bases). The V end was cut by 3 bases, the J end by 6 bases, with 19 bases between. The CDR3 runs to 16 residues. Germline V lookup: CDR1 SGHDT, CDR2 YYEEEE. The CDR3 DNA follows: TGTGCCAGCAGCTCTTACCGAACTAGCATTCCCAATGAGCAGTTCTTC. It is translated as CASSSYRTSIPNEQFF.

J is TRBJ1-5 and V is TRBV7-2; possibly TRBD1 for D (5 bases). The V end lost 4 bases, the J end lost 0 bases, and 13 bases lay between the germline ends. CDR3 length: 16 residues. Germline lookup yields CDR1 SGHTA and CDR2 FQGNSA. This CDR3 reads CASSSQGGYSNQPQHF. For the CDR3, the DNA is TGTGCCAGCAGCTCCCAGGGAGGGTATAGCAATCAGCCCCAGCATTTT.

A few counts support this clone. The CDR3 loop is CASSIDRDVLFF. As DNA, the CDR3 is TGTGCCAGTAGTATAGATCGGGATGTCCTGTTTTTT. This chain links TRBV19 with TRBJ1-4; D remains unclear. V was trimmed by 0 bases and J by 14 bases, leaving 10 bases between them. Germline V gene data show CDR1 as LNHDA and CDR2 as SQIVND (reference sequence). The CDR3 covers 12 residues.

The J gene is TRBJ1-5, the V gene TRBV6-5; TRBD1 is a possible D gene (6 bases). V lost 2 bases and J 4 bases, leaving 9 bases between the germline ends. The CDR3 has 14 residues. Germline values: CDR1 MNHEY, CDR2 SVGAGI. For the CDR3, the DNA is TGTGCCAGCAGTTACCAACAGGGTAATCAGCCCCAGCATTTT. It yields the protein CASSYQQGNQPQHF.

The chain has TRBV7-9 and TRBJ2-7; TRBD2 matches 8 bases. V lost 2 bases and J lost 2; bases outside the gene matches: 5. The CDR3 covers 15 residues. The germline V gene encodes CDR1 SEHNR and CDR2 FQNEAQ (reference sequence). DNA for the CDR3: TGTGCCAGCAGCTTAACGCGTAGCGGGACCTACGAGCAGTACTTC. It translates to CASSLTRSGTYEQYF.

Details on this clone: Sequence at one end of the junction differs from germline and may be a read error. This chain links TRBV18 with TRBJ1-5, with D perhaps TRBD1 (6 bases). This CDR3 has 14 amino acids. Germline CDR1 is KGHSH and CDR2 is LQKENI. This CDR3 is CASSPLQGKQPQHF. CDR3 sequence (DNA): TGTGCCAGCTCACCCTTACAGGGCAAACAGCCCCAGCATTTT.

This chain joins TRBV7-2 and TRBJ2-3; D is unclear. CDR1 is SGHTA, CDR2 FQGNSA, per germline. The length of the CDR3 is 14 residues. Trimming took off 2 bases at V and 4 bases at J, with 10 bases between the two ends. This CDR3 is CASSLRAGPDTQYF. The CDR3 DNA reads TGTGCCAGCAGCTTACGAGCTGGGCCAGATACGCAGTATTTT.

The rearrangement joins TRBV28 to TRBJ1-4, with 7 bases that match TRBD1. Germline V lookup: CDR1 MDHEN, CDR2 SYDVKM. The CDR3 extends over 15 amino acids. Losses at the gene ends were 7 bases for V and 7 bases for J; bases not matched to a gene: 12. For the CDR3, the DNA is TGTGCCAGCACCCCCTCGGACAGGATGATTGAAAAACTGTTTTTT. Translating it yields CASTPSDRMIEKLFF.

This clone was observed a few times. The rearrangement joins TRBV2 to TRBJ2-2, with D possibly being TRBD2 (7 bases). The V gene lost 6 bases and the J gene lost 2 bases, with 10 bases spanning the gap. The germline gives CDR1 SNHLY, CDR2 FYNNEI. This CDR3 contains 14 residues. CDR3: CASRGGANTGELFF. The CDR3 DNA reads TGTGCCAGCAGGGGGGGGGCCAACACCGGGGAGCTGTTTTTT.

This chain uses TRBV4-1 with TRBJ1-5, with a possible D match to TRBD1 (5 bases). Trimming pared 1 base from V and 1 base from J, leaving 11 bases between. CDR1 and CDR2 (germline): MGHRA, YSYEKL. The CDR3 consists of 16 residues. The chain's CDR3 is CASSQGVRGSNQPQHF. As DNA, the CDR3 is TGCGCCAGCAGCCAAGGGGTTAGGGGAAGCAATCAGCCCCAGCATTTT.

The chain's CDR3 is CASSPRPTGGENYGYTF. The CDR3 DNA reads as TGCGCCAGCAGCCCTCGGCCGACAGGGGGCGAAAACTATGGCTACACCTTC. The V call is TRBV4-1, the J call TRBJ1-2; 10 bases line up with TRBD1. The CDR3 length is 17 residues. Looked up from germline, CDR1 is MGHRA and CDR2 is YSYEKL. V lost 4 bases and J lost 2; bases outside the gene matches: 10.

The rearrangement uses TRBV6-1 and TRBJ2-4; 9 nucleotides align to TRBD1. The germline gives CDR1 MNHNS, CDR2 SASEGT. The CDR3 is 13 amino acids. V shed 8 bases, J shed 7 bases, and the junction held 6 bases outside the gene matches. The chain's CDR3 is CASGRQGDNIQYF. The CDR3 DNA follows: TGTGCCAGCGGAAGACAGGGGGACAACATTCAGTACTTC.

The chain is built from TRBV27 and TRBJ2-3, with 7 bases aligning to TRBD1. The CDR3 has 15 amino acids. Germline-derived CDR1 and CDR2 are MNHEY and SMNVEV (reference sequence). The trim removed 3 bases at V and 0 bases at J, leaving 3 bases unmatched. The chain's CDR3 is CASSFEGASTDTQYF. CDR3 nucleotides: TGTGCCAGCAGTTTCGAGGGGGCTAGCACAGATACGCAGTATTTT.

The chain has TRBV29-1 and TRBJ1-1; 7 nucleotides agree with TRBD1. J gave up 5 bases and V 1 base, and 10 bases lay outside the gene matches. CDR3 length equals 15 residues. CDR1 and CDR2 from the germline V gene are SQVTM and ANQGSEA. The CDR3 bases are TGCAGCGTTGAAGGACAGGGAGGTTTGGAGACTGAAGCTTTCTTT. It translates to CSVEGQGGLETEAFF. The entire variable domain, with the rest obtained from reference TRBV29-1 and TRBJ1-1, is as follows: SAVISQKPSRDICQRGTSLTIQCQVDSQVTMMFWYRQQPGQSLTLIATANQGSEATYESGFVIDKFPISRPNLTFSTLTVSNMSPEDSSIYLCSVEGQGGLETEAFFGQGTRLTVV.

The chain has TRBV27 and TRBJ2-5; TRBD1 aligns across 9 bases. The CDR3 is 15 amino acids. Germline-derived CDR1 and CDR2 are MNHEY and SMNVEV (reference sequence). With 5 bases clipped from V and 5 bases from J, the junction kept 9 bases outside the gene matches. The CDR3, as DNA: TGTGCCAGCAGTCCCCGACAGGGGGATCGGGAGACCCAGTACTTC. It codes for CASSPRQGDRETQYF.

This rearrangement joins TRBV6-1 to TRBJ1-5, with D hard to call. Germline V gene data show CDR1 as MNHNS and CDR2 as SASEGT. CDR3 length: 17 residues. The V gene lost 0 bases and the J gene lost 4 bases, with 16 bases spanning the gap. The CDR3 sequence: CASSEAGRAGTNQPQHF. Here the CDR3 DNA reads TGTGCCAGCAGTGAAGCGGGGAGGGCGGGAACTAATCAGCCCCAGCATTTT.

The chain employs TRBV7-9 and TRBJ2-3; possibly TRBD1 for D (5 bases). From germline, CDR1 is SEHNR and CDR2 FQNEAQ (reference sequence). This CDR3 is built from 15 residues. V lost 2 bases, J lost 0 bases, and 9 bases lay in between. DNA for the CDR3: TGTGCCAGCAGCTTACGTCAGGGCAGCACAGATACGCAGTATTTT. Its protein is CASSLRQGSTDTQYF.

The chain employs TRBV7-6 and TRBJ2-7; 7 bases agree with TRBD2. The CDR3 has 14 amino acids. The germline gives CDR1 SGHVS, CDR2 FNYEAQ. Trimming removed 1 base from V and 7 bases from J; junction bases left unmatched: 7. This CDR3 is CASSLEAGAGEQYF. The CDR3 DNA reads TGTGCCAGCAGCTTAGAGGCGGGAGCGGGAGAGCAGTACTTC.

J is TRBJ2-1 and V is TRBV9; 9 bases are shared with TRBD2. J lost 8 bases, V lost 0 bases, and 12 bases had no gene match. From germline, CDR1 is SGDLS and CDR2 YYNGEE. This CDR3 is built from 17 residues. The CDR3 loop reads CASSVDSGGSPSDEQFF. The DNA of the CDR3 is TGTGCCAGCAGCGTAGATAGCGGGGGATCCCCCTCGGATGAGCAGTTCTTC.